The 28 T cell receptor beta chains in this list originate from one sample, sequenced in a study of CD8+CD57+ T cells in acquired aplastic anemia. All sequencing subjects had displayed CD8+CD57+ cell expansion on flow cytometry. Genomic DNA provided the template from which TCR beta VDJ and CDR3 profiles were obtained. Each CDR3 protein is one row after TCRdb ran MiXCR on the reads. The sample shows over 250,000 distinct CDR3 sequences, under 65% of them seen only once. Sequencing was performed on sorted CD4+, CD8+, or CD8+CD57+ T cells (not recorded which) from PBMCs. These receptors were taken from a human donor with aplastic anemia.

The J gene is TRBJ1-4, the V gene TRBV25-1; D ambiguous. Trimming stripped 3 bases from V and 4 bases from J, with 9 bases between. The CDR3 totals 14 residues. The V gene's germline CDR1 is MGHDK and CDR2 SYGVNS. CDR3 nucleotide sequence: TGTGCCAGCAGTGATCTGGCGATTAATGAAAAACTGTTTTTT. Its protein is CASSDLAINEKLFF. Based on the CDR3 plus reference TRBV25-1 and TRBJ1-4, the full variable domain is EADIYQTPRYLVIGTGKKITLECSQTMGHDKMYWYQQDPGMELHLIHYSYGVNSTEKGDLSSESTVSRIRTEHFPLTLESARPSHTSQYLCASSDLAINEKLFFGSGTQLSVL.

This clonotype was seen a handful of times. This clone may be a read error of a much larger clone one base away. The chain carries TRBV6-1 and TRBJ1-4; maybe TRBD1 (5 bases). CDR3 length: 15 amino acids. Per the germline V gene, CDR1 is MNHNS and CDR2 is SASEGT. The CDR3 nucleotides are TGTGCCAGCAGTTTAGACGGCGGTGGGGGGAGGGAACTGCTTTTT. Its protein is CASSLDGGGGRELLF.

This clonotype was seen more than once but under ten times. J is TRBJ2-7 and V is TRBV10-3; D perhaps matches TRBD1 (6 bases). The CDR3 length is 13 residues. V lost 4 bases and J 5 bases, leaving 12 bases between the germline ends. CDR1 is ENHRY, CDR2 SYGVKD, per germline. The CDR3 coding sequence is TGTGCCATCAGTGCGGGCAGGGGACACGAGCAGTACTTC. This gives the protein CAISAGRGHEQYF.

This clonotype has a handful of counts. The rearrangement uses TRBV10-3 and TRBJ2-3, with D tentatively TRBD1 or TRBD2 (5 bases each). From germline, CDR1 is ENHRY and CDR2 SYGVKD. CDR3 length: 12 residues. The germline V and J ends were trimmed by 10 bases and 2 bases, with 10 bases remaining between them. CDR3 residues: CATRGDTDTQYF. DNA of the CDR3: TGTGCCACCAGAGGGGACACAGATACGCAGTATTTT.

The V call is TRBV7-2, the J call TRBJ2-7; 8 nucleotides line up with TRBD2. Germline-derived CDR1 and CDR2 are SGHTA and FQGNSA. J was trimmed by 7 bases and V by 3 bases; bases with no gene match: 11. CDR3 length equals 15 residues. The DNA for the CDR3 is TGTGCCAGCAGCTTGCACGGGGGGGGGGTAAAAGAGCAGTACTTC. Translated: CASSLHGGGVKEQYF.

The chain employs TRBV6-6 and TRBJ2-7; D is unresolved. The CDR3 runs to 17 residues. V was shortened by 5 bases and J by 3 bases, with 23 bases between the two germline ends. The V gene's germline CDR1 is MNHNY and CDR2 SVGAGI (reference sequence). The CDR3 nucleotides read TGTGCCAGCAGTGAACGCGGATCGAGTTTGGTAGGCTACGAGCAGTACTTC. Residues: CASSERGSSLVGYEQYF.

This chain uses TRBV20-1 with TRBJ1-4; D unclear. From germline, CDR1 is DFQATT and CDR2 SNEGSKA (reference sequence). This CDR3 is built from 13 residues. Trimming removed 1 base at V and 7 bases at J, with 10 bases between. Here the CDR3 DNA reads TGCAGTGCTAGAGCCAGGTTTTCTGAAAAACTGTTTTTT. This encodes CSARARFSEKLFF.

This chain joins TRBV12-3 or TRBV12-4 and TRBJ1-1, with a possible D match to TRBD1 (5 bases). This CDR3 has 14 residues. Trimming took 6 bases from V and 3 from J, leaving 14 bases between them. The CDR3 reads CASSLDRRYTEAFF. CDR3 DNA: TGTGCCAGCAGCCTCGACAGAAGGTACACTGAAGCTTTCTTT.

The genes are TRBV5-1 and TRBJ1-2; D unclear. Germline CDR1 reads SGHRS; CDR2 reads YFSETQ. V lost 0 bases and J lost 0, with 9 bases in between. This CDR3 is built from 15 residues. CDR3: CASSLAVETNYGYTF. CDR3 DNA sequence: TGCGCCAGCAGCTTGGCAGTGGAGACTAACTATGGCTACACCTTC.

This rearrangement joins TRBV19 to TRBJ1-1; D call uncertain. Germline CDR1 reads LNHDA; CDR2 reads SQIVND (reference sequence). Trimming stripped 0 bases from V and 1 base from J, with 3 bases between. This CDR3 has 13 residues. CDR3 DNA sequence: TGTGCCAGTAGTATAGAAGCGAACACTGAAGCTTTCTTT. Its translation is CASSIEANTEAFF.

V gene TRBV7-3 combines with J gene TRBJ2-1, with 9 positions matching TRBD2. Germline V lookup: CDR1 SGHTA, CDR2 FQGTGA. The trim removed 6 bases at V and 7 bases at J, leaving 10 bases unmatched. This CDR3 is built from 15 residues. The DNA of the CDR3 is TGTGCCAGCAGGGGTAATAGCGGGAGAAAGAATGAGCAGTTCTTC. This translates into CASRGNSGRKNEQFF.

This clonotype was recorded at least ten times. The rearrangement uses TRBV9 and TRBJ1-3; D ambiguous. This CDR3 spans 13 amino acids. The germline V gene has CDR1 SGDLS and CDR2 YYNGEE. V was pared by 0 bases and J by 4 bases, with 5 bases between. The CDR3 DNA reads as TGTGCCAGCAGCGTAGCTCCAGGAAACACCATATATTTT. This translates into CASSVAPGNTIYF.

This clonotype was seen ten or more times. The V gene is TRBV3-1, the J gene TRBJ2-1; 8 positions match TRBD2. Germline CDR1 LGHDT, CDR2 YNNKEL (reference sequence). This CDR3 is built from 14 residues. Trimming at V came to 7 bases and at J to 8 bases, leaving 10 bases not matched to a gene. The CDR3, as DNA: TGTGCCAGCAACAACGGACTAGCTTCAGATGAGCAGTTCTTC. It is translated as CASNNGLASDEQFF.

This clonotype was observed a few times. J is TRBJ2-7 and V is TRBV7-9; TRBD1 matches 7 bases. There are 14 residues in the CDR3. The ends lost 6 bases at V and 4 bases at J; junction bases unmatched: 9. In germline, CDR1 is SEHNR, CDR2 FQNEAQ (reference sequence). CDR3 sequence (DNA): TGTGCCAGCAGGTCCGGGACAGTTCCTTACGAGCAGTACTTC. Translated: CASRSGTVPYEQYF.

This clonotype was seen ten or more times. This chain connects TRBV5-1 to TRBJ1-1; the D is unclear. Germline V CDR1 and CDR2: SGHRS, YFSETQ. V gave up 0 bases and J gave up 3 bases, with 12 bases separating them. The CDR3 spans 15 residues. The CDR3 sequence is CASSLEQLRDTEAFF. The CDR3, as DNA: TGCGCCAGCAGCTTGGAACAGCTCCGGGACACTGAAGCTTTCTTT.

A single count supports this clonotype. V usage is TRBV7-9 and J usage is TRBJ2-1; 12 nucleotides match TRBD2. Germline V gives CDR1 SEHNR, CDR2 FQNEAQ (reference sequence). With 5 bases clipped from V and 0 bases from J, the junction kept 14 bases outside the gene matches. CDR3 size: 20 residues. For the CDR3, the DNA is TGTGCCAGCAGCGTAGAGATCGGACTAGCGGGGAGCCTCTCCTACAATGAGCAGTTCTTC. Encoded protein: CASSVEIGLAGSLSYNEQFF.

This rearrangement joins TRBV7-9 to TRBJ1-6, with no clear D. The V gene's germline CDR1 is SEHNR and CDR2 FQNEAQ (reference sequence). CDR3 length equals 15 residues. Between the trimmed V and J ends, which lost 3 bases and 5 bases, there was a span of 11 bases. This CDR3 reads CASSFPGPHNSPLHF. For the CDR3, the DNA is TGTGCCAGCAGCTTCCCCGGGCCTCATAATTCACCCCTCCACTTT.

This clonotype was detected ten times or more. For the CDR3, the DNA is TGCGCCAGCAGCCAATGGGGACAGGGGTTCGAAAAACTGTTTTTT. Encoded protein: CASSQWGQGFEKLFF. V gene TRBV4-1 combines with J gene TRBJ1-4, with 10 bases identical to TRBD1. J was trimmed by 8 bases and V by 2 bases; bases with no gene match: 5. This CDR3 is built from 15 residues. Germline V lookup: CDR1 MGHRA, CDR2 YSYEKL.

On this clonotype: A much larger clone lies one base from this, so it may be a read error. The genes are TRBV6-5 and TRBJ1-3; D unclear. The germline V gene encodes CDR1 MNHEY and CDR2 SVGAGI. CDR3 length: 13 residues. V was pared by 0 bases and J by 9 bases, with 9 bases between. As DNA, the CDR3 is TGTGCCAGCAGTTACTCCGGGAAGAGCACCATATATTTT. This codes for CASSYSGKSTIYF.

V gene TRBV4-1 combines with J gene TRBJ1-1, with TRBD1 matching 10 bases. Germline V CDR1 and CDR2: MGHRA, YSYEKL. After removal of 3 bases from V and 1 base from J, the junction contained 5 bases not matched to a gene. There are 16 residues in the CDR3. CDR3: CASSHVDRGANTEAFF. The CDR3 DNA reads TGCGCCAGCAGCCACGTGGACAGGGGGGCGAACACTGAAGCTTTCTTT.

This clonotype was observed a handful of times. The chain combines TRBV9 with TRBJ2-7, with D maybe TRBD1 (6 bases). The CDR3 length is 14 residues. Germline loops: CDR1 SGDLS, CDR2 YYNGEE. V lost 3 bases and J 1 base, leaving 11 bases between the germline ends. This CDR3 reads CASSARQVSYEQYF. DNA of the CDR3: TGTGCCAGCAGCGCAAGACAGGTATCCTACGAGCAGTACTTC.

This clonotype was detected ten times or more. The CDR3 coding sequence is TGTGCCAGCAGTTCTCTCGGGGACTATGGCTACACCTTC. This encodes CASSSLGDYGYTF. The V and J genes are TRBV6-6 and TRBJ1-2, with D uncertain. The germline V gene has CDR1 MNHNY and CDR2 SVGAGI (reference sequence). The CDR3 is made up of 13 amino acids. V dropped 4 bases and J dropped 3 bases, with 9 bases sitting between them.

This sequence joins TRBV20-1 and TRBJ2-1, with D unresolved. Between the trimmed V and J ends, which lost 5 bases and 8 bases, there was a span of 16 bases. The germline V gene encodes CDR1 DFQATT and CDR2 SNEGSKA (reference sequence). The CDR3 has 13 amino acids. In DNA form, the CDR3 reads TGCAGTGCTCCCGGACCAGTAGGCTATGAGCAGTTCTTC. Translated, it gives CSAPGPVGYEQFF.

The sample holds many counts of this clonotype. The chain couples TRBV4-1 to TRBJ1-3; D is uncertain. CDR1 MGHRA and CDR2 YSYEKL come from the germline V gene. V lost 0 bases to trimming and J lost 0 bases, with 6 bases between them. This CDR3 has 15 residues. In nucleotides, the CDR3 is TGCGCCAGCAGCCAAGAACCAGTCTCTGGAAACACCATATATTTT. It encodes CASSQEPVSGNTIYF.

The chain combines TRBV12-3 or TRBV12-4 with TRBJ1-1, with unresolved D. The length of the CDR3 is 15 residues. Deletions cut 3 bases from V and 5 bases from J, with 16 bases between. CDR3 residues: CASSFRPGMWTEAFF. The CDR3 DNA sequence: TGTGCCAGCAGTTTTCGTCCCGGTATGTGGACTGAAGCTTTCTTT.

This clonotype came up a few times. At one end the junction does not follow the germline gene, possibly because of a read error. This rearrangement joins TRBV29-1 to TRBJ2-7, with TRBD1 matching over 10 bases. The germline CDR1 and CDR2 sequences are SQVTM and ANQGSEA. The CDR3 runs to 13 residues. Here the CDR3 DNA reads TGCAGCGTAGAAGGACAGGGGGGTAACGAGCAGTACTTC. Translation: CSVEGQGGNEQYF.

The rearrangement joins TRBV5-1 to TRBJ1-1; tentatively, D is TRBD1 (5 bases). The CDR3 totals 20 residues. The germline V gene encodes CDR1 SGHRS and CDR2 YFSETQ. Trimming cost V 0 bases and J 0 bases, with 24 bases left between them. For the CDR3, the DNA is TGCGCCAGCAGCTTGGCCGCAGGGAGGCAAGAGACCCATATGAACACTGAAGCTTTCTTT. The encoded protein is CASSLAAGRQETHMNTEAFF.

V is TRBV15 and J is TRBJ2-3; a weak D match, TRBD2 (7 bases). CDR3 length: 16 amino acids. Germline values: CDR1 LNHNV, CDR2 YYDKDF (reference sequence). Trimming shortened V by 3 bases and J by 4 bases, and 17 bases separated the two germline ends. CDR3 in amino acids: CATSSQRGGYADTQYF. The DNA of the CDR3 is TGTGCCACCAGCAGTCAGAGGGGGGGCTACGCAGATACGCAGTATTTT.